This TCR beta chain was obtained from a study of OX40 agonist ivuxolimab in advanced cancers. Turning to the overall study: Ivuxolimab was a fully human IgG2 agonistic monoclonal antibody targeting the costimulatory receptor OX40 (CD134). Intravenous ivuxolimab was administered to patients every 2 weeks at six dose levels: 0.01, 0.1, 0.3, 1.5, 3 and 10 mg/kg. Of the roughly 54 patients in dose escalation, around 20 had hepatocellular carcinoma, some 15 had melanoma, 9 had renal cell carcinoma and 9 had head and neck cancer. In the dose-escalation cohort, approximately 80% of patients were male, and the mean age was roughly 60 years with a range of roughly 20 to 80. Patients were allowed to have had prior anti-PD-1, anti-PD-L1 or anti-CTLA-4 therapy, and 40% of the dose-escalation patients had been treated with checkpoint inhibitors. Partial responses occurred in three dose-escalation patients, of whom one had hepatocellular carcinoma and two had cutaneous melanoma. Peripheral TCRbeta sequencing was intended to test whether TCR sequence diversity was altered and clonal T-cell expansion was caused by ivuxolimab. The paper covers the monotherapy dose-escalation part of the phase I ivuxolimab trial, which included N of about 50 patients.

The trial excluded patients who had a history of autoimmune disease or who were on systemic immunosuppression. Peripheral blood for TCR sequencing was collected from all dose cohorts at baseline, on cycle 4 day 1, and on cycle 7 day 1. Samples came from an open-label, multicenter, first-in-human phase I dose-escalation trial of ivuxolimab. Adults with locally advanced or metastatic head and neck squamous cell, hepatocellular, melanoma or renal cell carcinoma were enrolled in the trial. Before TCR sequencing, CD4+ T cells and CD8+ T cells were sorted from peripheral blood as separate populations. The CDR3 covers 15 residues, taking in both the cysteine and the phenylalanine. Of the read, only the CDR3 DNA is kept; its 45 bases are in frame from base 1. At the junction V is shortened by 4 bases and J by 5 bases; bases outside the gene matches: 5. The CDR1 and CDR2 encoded by the germline V gene are SGHDT and YYEEEE.

With regard to this clone: Its antigen target is currently unknown. No clone much larger than this one lies a single base away; base qualities are absent.

Genomic DNA was isolated from the sorted cells so that the TCRbeta CDR3 region could be sequenced. The immunoSEQ Assay was used for sequencing of TCRbeta CDR3 regions. This immuneACCESS table, as held by TCRdb, lists in-frame sequences with V and J called but not all clones. Of the missing ones, under half trace to an unresolved V gene in checked studies; the others have no known cause. The table for this sample lists over 20,000 clones; approximately 84% of them were counted only once. Together, the top ten hold roughly a fifth of the sample. Here is what the overall study found, with its caveats: In partial responders in the 0.1-3.0 mg/kg groups, normalized peripheral clonal expansion was found to be among the lowest, especially among CD8+ T cells. Low levels of normalized T-cell clonal expansion were also seen in some patients who did not respond. At doses of 0.1 to 3.0 mg/kg, clonal expansion of both CD4+ and CD8+ blood T cells was observed from baseline to week 6. After ivuxolimab, expanded clones were on average more numerous among CD8+ T cells than among CD4+ T cells. Antigen specificity was not determined for the clonally expanded peripheral T cells.

The clonotype originates from an adult with an advanced solid tumor such as melanoma, head and neck, liver or kidney cancer. The material sequenced was CD4+ or CD8+ T cells sorted from blood, taken in a trial of the OX40 agonist ivuxolimab. Rearrangement joined TRBV5-6 to TRBJ2-3, with 12 bases in between that match TRBD2. The CDR3 sequence is CASSPVTSGRDTQYF. The DNA sequence is as follows: TGTGCCAGCAGCCCGGTGACTAGCGGGAGAGATACGCAGTATTTT.